The 25 T cell receptor beta chains below all came from one sample that was sequenced in a study of blood T cell repertoires in COVID-19. Generated by immunoSEQ multiplex PCR, the TCRdb table keeps only in-frame clones and is missing some. The sample records under 200,000 clones, roughly 86% being singletons. Sequenced input: peripheral blood. The receptors originated from a man aged 18 to 29 with acute or convalescent COVID-19.

The chain is built from TRBV7-2 and TRBJ1-2; 7 bases are shared with TRBD1. The germline V gene has CDR1 SGHTA and CDR2 FQGNSA. This CDR3 comprises 16 residues. V shed 1 base and J 6 bases; nucleotides not matched to a gene: 11. The CDR3 DNA follows: TGTGCCAGCAGCTTAGTGGTGACAGGGTGGATGGATGGCTACACCTTC. Translation gives CASSLVVTGWMDGYTF.

The rearrangement uses TRBV6-5 and TRBJ2-2; D uncertain. The CDR3 contains 13 residues. Germline CDR1 is MNHEY and CDR2 is SVGAGI. Trimming stripped 2 bases from V and 6 bases from J, with 7 bases between. The CDR3 protein is CASSYEYSGELFF. As DNA, the CDR3 is TGTGCCAGCAGTTACGAGTATTCCGGGGAGCTGTTTTTT.

The genes are TRBV6-1 and TRBJ2-3, with 7 bases that match TRBD1. J lost 2 bases, V lost 1 base, and 6 bases had no gene match. CDR1 is MNHNS and CDR2 is SASEGT in the germline V gene. CDR3 length equals 16 residues. The CDR3 bases are TGTGCCAGCAGTGAAGGGCCGGGACAGATCACAGATACGCAGTATTTT. Protein sequence: CASSEGPGQITDTQYF.

V is TRBV11-3 and J is TRBJ2-1, with 8 nucleotides matching TRBD2. The CDR3 loop spans 16 amino acids. CDR1 SGHNT and CDR2 YENEEA come from the germline V gene. V was clipped by 1 base and J by 8 bases; unmatched bases: 10. As DNA, the CDR3 is TGTGCCAGCAGCTTAGGGGGCATTAGCGGGATTCATGAGCAGTTCTTC. Its protein is CASSLGGISGIHEQFF.

The table lists this clone with a few counts. V usage is TRBV6-2 or TRBV6-3 and J usage is TRBJ1-1, with a possible D match to TRBD1 (5 bases). V shed 0 bases and J shed 3 bases, with 11 bases lying between them. Germline-derived CDR1 and CDR2 are MNHEY and SVGEGT. This CDR3 contains 15 residues. The CDR3, as DNA: TGTGCCAGCAGTTACTCTACGCGGGGGGACACTGAAGCTTTCTTT. It codes for CASSYSTRGDTEAFF.

V and J are TRBV3-1 (or the pseudogene TRBV3-2) and TRBJ2-5; 7 bases fit TRBD2. V was clipped by 0 bases and J by 5 bases; unmatched bases: 9. The CDR3 consists of 16 residues. Germline values: CDR1 LGHDT, CDR2 YNNKEL (reference sequence). The CDR3 here is CASSQEASGARETQYF. The CDR3 nucleotides are TGTGCCAGCAGCCAAGAGGCCAGCGGGGCCCGGGAGACCCAGTACTTC.

The rearrangement uses TRBV9 and TRBJ1-1, with 11 nucleotides matching TRBD1. The length of the CDR3 is 14 residues. J gave up 8 bases and V 4 bases, and 7 bases lay outside the gene matches. The germline CDR1 and CDR2 sequences are SGDLS and YYNGEE. The CDR3 DNA is TGTGCCAGCAGCCCAGGACAGGGGGCCTTAGAAGCTTTCTTT. Translated: CASSPGQGALEAFF.

The chain joins TRBV20-1 to TRBJ1-1; TRBD1 is a possible D gene (5 bases). The CDR3 runs 13 residues. Trimming took 3 bases from V and 6 from J, leaving 14 bases between them. The V gene's germline CDR1 is DFQATT and CDR2 SNEGSKA (reference sequence). This chain's CDR3 is CSASSGLVAEAFF. The CDR3 DNA sequence: TGCAGTGCTAGTTCAGGGTTAGTCGCTGAAGCTTTCTTT.

This chain links TRBV4-2 with TRBJ1-2; 8 bases are a match to TRBD1. Germline CDR1 reads LGHNA; CDR2 reads YNFKEQ. The V gene end was trimmed by 3 bases and the J gene end by 0 bases; junction bases not matched to a gene: 3. CDR3 length: 15 residues. CDR3 protein: CASSQGQATNYGYTF. The CDR3 nucleotides read TGTGCCAGCAGCCAGGGACAGGCCACTAACTATGGCTACACCTTC.

The J gene is TRBJ1-5, the V gene TRBV2; D gene unclear. Germline V gene data show CDR1 as SNHLY and CDR2 as FYNNEI. The length of the CDR3 is 13 residues. V lost 2 bases and J lost 7, with 9 bases in between. CDR3: CASSEILEQPQHF. CDR3 DNA sequence: TGTGCCAGCAGTGAAATTTTAGAGCAGCCCCAGCATTTT.

The J gene is TRBJ2-1, the V gene TRBV3-1 (or the pseudogene TRBV3-2); D perhaps matches TRBD2 (6 bases). Trimming removed 1 base from V and 6 bases from J, with 13 bases in between. The germline CDR1 and CDR2 sequences are LGHDT and YNNKEL (reference sequence). This CDR3 spans 15 amino acids. CDR3 DNA: TGTGCCAGCAGCCAAGCGTGGGCTAGCGTCAATGAGCAGTTCTTC. It specifies CASSQAWASVNEQFF.

The J gene is TRBJ1-2, the V gene TRBV2; D is uncertain. CDR3 length equals 15 residues. The germline V gene encodes CDR1 SNHLY and CDR2 FYNNEI. The V end was cut by 6 bases, the J end by 3 bases, with 17 bases between. Written as DNA, the CDR3 is TGTGCCAGCAGCCGTTCGACGGGAGAAGACTATGGCTACACCTTC. Its translation is CASSRSTGEDYGYTF.

The rearrangement links TRBV20-1 to TRBJ2-4; D call uncertain. V lost 3 bases and J lost 0, with 6 bases in between. This CDR3 has 13 residues. The germline CDR1 and CDR2 sequences are DFQATT and SNEGSKA (reference sequence). In nucleotides, the CDR3 is TGCAGTGCTAGTTTAGAAGCCAAAAACATTCAGTACTTC. Protein sequence: CSASLEAKNIQYF.

This rearrangement joins TRBV2 to TRBJ1-5; weak D call: TRBD1 (5 bases). The CDR3 extends over 12 amino acids. CDR1 and CDR2 (germline): SNHLY, FYNNEI. Trimming left V 6 bases short and J 5 bases short, with 8 bases between. CDR3 nucleotides: TGTGCCAGCAGGACACAGGATCAGCCCCAGCATTTT. It is translated as CASRTQDQPQHF.

V and J are TRBV10-2 and TRBJ1-3, with 11 bases lining up with TRBD1. The junction had 3 bases not matched to a gene; V was cut back by 4 bases and J by 4 bases. Germline V CDR1 and CDR2: WSHSY, SAAADI. This CDR3 spans 15 amino acids. Here the CDR3 reads CASSGTGGSGNTIYF. DNA for the CDR3: TGCGCCAGCAGTGGGACAGGGGGCAGCGGAAACACCATATATTTT.

This chain connects TRBV4-1 to TRBJ2-3, with D hard to call. Germline-derived CDR1 and CDR2 are MGHRA and YSYEKL. V lost 4 bases, J lost 0 bases, and 8 bases lay in between. The CDR3 consists of 14 residues. CDR3 in DNA: TGCGCCAGCAGCCTCCGGGTTAGCACAGATACGCAGTATTTT. This codes for CASSLRVSTDTQYF.

The V gene is TRBV7-2, the J gene TRBJ2-1, with TRBD1 as a possible D gene (5 bases). The V end lost 1 base, the J end lost 10 bases, and 17 bases lay between the germline ends. This CDR3 region has 15 residues. In germline, CDR1 is SGHTA, CDR2 FQGNSA. CDR3 in amino acids: CASSLEGAIGTEQFF. The CDR3 bases are TGTGCCAGCAGCTTAGAAGGGGCCATTGGAACCGAGCAGTTCTTC. The full variable domain, with the rest looked up from reference TRBV7-2 and TRBJ2-1, is GAGVSQSPSNKVTEKGKDVELRCDPISGHTALYWYRQSLGQGLEFLIYFQGNSAPDKSGLPSDRFSAERTGGSVSTLTIQRTQQEDSAVYLCASSLEGAIGTEQFFGPGTRLTVL.

The chain uses TRBV7-2 and TRBJ2-7; 12 positions match TRBD2. The CDR3 runs 15 residues. Germline lookup yields CDR1 SGHTA and CDR2 FQGNSA. V shed 2 bases, J shed 4 bases, and the junction held 3 bases outside the gene matches. Here the CDR3 reads CASSLWGTSGYEQYF. The DNA of the CDR3 is TGTGCCAGCAGCTTATGGGGGACTAGCGGGTACGAGCAGTACTTC.

This rearrangement joins TRBV30 to TRBJ1-6; no definite D call. The CDR3 loop spans 13 amino acids. CDR1 is GTSNPN and CDR2 is SVGIG in the germline V gene (reference sequence). V shed 1 base and J shed 7 bases, with 8 bases lying between them. The CDR3 sequence is CAWSGLENSPLHF. As DNA, the CDR3 is TGTGCCTGGAGTGGGCTAGAGAATTCACCCCTCCACTTT.

This chain connects TRBV6-5 to TRBJ2-3, with 9 positions matching TRBD2. The CDR3 sequence is 15 residues long. V shed 4 bases, J shed 0 bases, and the junction held 2 bases outside the gene matches. The germline V gene has CDR1 MNHEY and CDR2 SVGAGI. CDR3 in amino acids: CASSLTSGSTDTQYF. The CDR3 nucleotides are TGTGCCAGCAGTTTGACTAGCGGAAGCACAGATACGCAGTATTTT.

V is TRBV15 and J is TRBJ1-1; tentatively, D is TRBD1 (6 bases). Germline V CDR1 and CDR2: LNHNV, YYDKDF (reference sequence). The CDR3 sequence is 19 residues long. V was shortened by 3 bases and J by 1 base, with 24 bases between the two germline ends. CDR3 loop: CATSSDRVQGRGKNTEAFF. The DNA for the CDR3 is TGTGCCACCAGCAGCGACCGTGTTCAGGGGAGAGGGAAGAACACTGAAGCTTTCTTT. Based on the CDR3 plus reference TRBV15 and TRBJ1-1, the full variable domain is DAMVIQNPRYQVTQFGKPVTLSCSQTLNHNVMYWYQQKSSQAPKLLFHYYDKDFNNEADTPDNFQSRRPNTSFCFLDIRSPGLGDTAMYLCATSSDRVQGRGKNTEAFFGQGTRLTVV.

This clone turned up a few times. J is TRBJ1-1 and V is TRBV18; 8 bases line up with TRBD1. The CDR3 sequence is 16 residues long. After removal of 3 bases from V and 2 bases from J, the junction contained 8 bases not matched to a gene. Germline V gene lookup returns CDR1 KGHSH and CDR2 LQKENI. CDR3 sequence reads: CASSPPRTGSNTEAFF. CDR3 bases: TGTGCCAGCTCACCGCCTCGGACAGGGAGTAACACTGAAGCTTTCTTT.

This sequence joins TRBV4-2 and TRBJ1-3; D possibly corresponds to TRBD1 (6 bases). V was pared by 3 bases and J by 2 bases, with 14 bases between. Germline loops: CDR1 LGHNA, CDR2 YNFKEQ. The length of the CDR3 is 16 residues. The CDR3 reads CASSQRTAGTGNTIYF. Written as DNA, the CDR3 is TGTGCCAGCAGCCAGAGGACAGCTGGAACTGGAAACACCATATATTTT.

On this clone itself: The same CDR3 is also encoded by other DNA sequences in this sample. This rearrangement joins TRBV5-1 to TRBJ1-1, with no clear D. The CDR3 has 13 amino acids. Trimming removed 0 bases from V and 2 bases from J, with 5 bases in between. The germline gives CDR1 SGHRS, CDR2 YFSETQ. The CDR3 sequence is CASSLAGNTEAFF. The CDR3 DNA sequence: TGCGCCAGCAGCTTGGCCGGTAACACTGAAGCTTTCTTT.

The chain employs TRBV5-1 and TRBJ1-2; TRBD1 might be the D (5 bases). V dropped 4 bases and J dropped 8 bases, with 12 bases sitting between them. From germline, CDR1 is SGHRS and CDR2 YFSETQ. There are 12 residues in the CDR3. In DNA form, the CDR3 reads TGCGCCAGCAGCGGGAAGGACAACGGCTACACCTTC. It specifies CASSGKDNGYTF.